This T cell receptor beta chain was captured in a study of blood T cell repertoires in COVID-19. Study context: Sample material is recorded as cDNA or gDNA derived from T cells, B-cell-depleted T cells, or PBMCs.

V shed 2 bases and J shed 9 bases, with 9 bases lying between them. The V gene's germline CDR1 is SGHDT and CDR2 YYEEEE. The CDR3 contains 12 residues. This clone was seen a few times. Here immunoSEQ multiplex PCR was the method, and the copy in TCRdb shows in-frame clones only, minus some. The top ten clones hold 18% of a sample with over 70,000 clones, over 70% of them seen once. This TCR came from a man aged 70 or older who had recovered from COVID-19. J is TRBJ2-1 and V is TRBV5-6; D is unresolved. The sequenced material came from peripheral blood. The CDR3, as DNA: TGTGCCAGCAGCTTACCCTATAGTGAGCAGTTCTTC. Residues: CASSLPYSEQFF.